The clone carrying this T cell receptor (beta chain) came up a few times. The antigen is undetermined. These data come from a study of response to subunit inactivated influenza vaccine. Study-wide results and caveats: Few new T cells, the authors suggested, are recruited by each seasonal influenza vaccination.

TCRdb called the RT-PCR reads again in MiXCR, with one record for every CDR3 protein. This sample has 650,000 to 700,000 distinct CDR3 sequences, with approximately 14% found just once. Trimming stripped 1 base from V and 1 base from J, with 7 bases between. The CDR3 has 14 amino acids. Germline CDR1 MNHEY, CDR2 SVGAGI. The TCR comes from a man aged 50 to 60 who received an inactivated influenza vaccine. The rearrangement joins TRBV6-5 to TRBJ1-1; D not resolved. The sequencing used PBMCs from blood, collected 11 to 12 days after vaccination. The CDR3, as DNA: TGTGCCAGCAGTTACTACTCAGAGAACACTGAAGCTTTCTTT. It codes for CASSYYSENTEAFF.